This is a list of T cell receptor beta chains from one sample in a study of blood T cell repertoires in COVID-19. Some clones are missing from TCRdb's copy, which holds only in-frame ones; the method was immunoSEQ multiplex PCR. The repertoire holds about 380,000 clones, with 88% as singletons. Sequencing was carried out using PBMCs or T cells enriched from blood (not recorded which). The source is a woman younger than 35 who had recovered from COVID-19. The CDR3 runs from the conserved cysteine through the conserved F or W. Each record gives: CDR3 DNA, CDR3 protein, V gene, J gene, D gene, clone size. A D gene is named only where the DNA matches it firmly. Size tells how often a clone was seen (once, few, many) or the class of an expanded clone, and some rows leave it out.

cdr3_nt: TGCGCCAGCAGCCCGGGACTAGCCGAGACCCAGTACTTC; cdr3_aa: CASSPGLAETQYF; v_call: TRBV5-1; j_call: TRBJ2-5; d_call: TRBD2; clone_size: few
cdr3_nt: TGTGCCAGCAGCGCCCGTACGGGCACTGAAGCTTTCTTT; cdr3_aa: CASSARTGTEAFF; v_call: TRBV11-3; j_call: TRBJ1-1; d_call: -; clone_size: -
cdr3_nt: TGTGCCAGCAGCATATCTAGCGGGGGGGCTTACAATGAGCAGTTCTTC; cdr3_aa: CASSISSGGAYNEQFF; v_call: TRBV7-3; j_call: TRBJ2-1; d_call: TRBD2; clone_size: once
cdr3_nt: TGCGCCAGCAGAGGCCAGGGTATCTGGAACACTGAAGCTTTCTTT; cdr3_aa: CASRGQGIWNTEAFF; v_call: TRBV5-1; j_call: TRBJ1-1; d_call: -; clone_size: -
cdr3_nt: TGCGCCAGCAGTGCAGGACAGGGATACGAGCAGTACTTC; cdr3_aa: CASSAGQGYEQYF; v_call: TRBV10-1; j_call: TRBJ2-7; d_call: TRBD1; clone_size: few
cdr3_nt: TGTGCCTGGGGAGACAGGGGGGATCAGCCCCAGCATTTT; cdr3_aa: CAWGDRGDQPQHF; v_call: TRBV30; j_call: TRBJ1-5; d_call: TRBD1; clone_size: -
cdr3_nt: TGTGCCAGCTCAGGACAGGGAGTTCGGACTGAAGCTTTCTTT; cdr3_aa: CASSGQGVRTEAFF; v_call: TRBV18; j_call: TRBJ1-1; d_call: TRBD1; clone_size: -
cdr3_nt: TGTGCCATCAGTGAGCCCCAAGGGGGATTGAGGACTGAAGCTTTCTTT; cdr3_aa: CAISEPQGGLRTEAFF; v_call: TRBV10-3; j_call: TRBJ1-1; d_call: -; clone_size: -
cdr3_nt: TGTGCCAGCAGAAGGACAGTGAACACTGAAGCTTTCTTT; cdr3_aa: CASRRTVNTEAFF; v_call: TRBV6-5; j_call: TRBJ1-1; d_call: -; clone_size: few
cdr3_nt: TGTGCCAGCAGTCCCCGGGACTCCTTCCTGGTCACTGAAGCTTTCTTT; cdr3_aa: CASSPRDSFLVTEAFF; v_call: TRBV28; j_call: TRBJ1-1; d_call: -; clone_size: once
cdr3_nt: TGCAGTGCTGACTACTACAGCAACCCTTTT; cdr3_aa: CSADYYSNPF; v_call: TRBV20-1; j_call: TRBJ2-3; d_call: -; clone_size: -
cdr3_nt: TGTGCCAGCAGCGCCGGGACTATTGACACCGGGGAGCTGTTTTTT; cdr3_aa: CASSAGTIDTGELFF; v_call: TRBV7-3; j_call: TRBJ2-2; d_call: TRBD2; clone_size: -
cdr3_nt: TGCAGCGGTTCCCAGGGGGCCACTGAAGCTTTCTTT; cdr3_aa: CSGSQGATEAFF; v_call: TRBV29-1; j_call: TRBJ1-1; d_call: TRBD1; clone_size: -
cdr3_nt: TGTGCCAGCAGTCGAGCCGGGACAGGGGGCTACGAGCAGTACTTC; cdr3_aa: CASSRAGTGGYEQYF; v_call: TRBV6-5; j_call: TRBJ2-7; d_call: TRBD1; clone_size: -
cdr3_nt: TGTGCCAGCAGTCGGGGGAGCAATCAGCCCCAGCATTTT; cdr3_aa: CASSRGSNQPQHF; v_call: TRBV2; j_call: TRBJ1-5; d_call: -; clone_size: -
cdr3_nt: TGTGCCAGCAGTGAAGGCGGGGGCCCGGAGACCCAGTACTTC; cdr3_aa: CASSEGGGPETQYF; v_call: TRBV2; j_call: TRBJ2-5; d_call: -; clone_size: -
cdr3_nt: TGTGCCAGCACGACTAGCACAGATACGCAGTATTTT; cdr3_aa: CASTTSTDTQYF; v_call: TRBV28; j_call: TRBJ2-3; d_call: -; clone_size: -
cdr3_nt: TGTGCCAGCAGTGACCCAAAGATCTCAGGGAGCAATCAGCCCCAGCATTTT; cdr3_aa: CASSDPKISGSNQPQHF; v_call: TRBV6-4; j_call: TRBJ1-5; d_call: -; clone_size: few
cdr3_nt: TGTGCCACCAGCAGGGACAGGGGGGGATCACCCCTCCACTTT; cdr3_aa: CATSRDRGGSPLHF; v_call: TRBV15; j_call: TRBJ1-6; d_call: TRBD1; clone_size: -
cdr3_nt: TGTGCCTGGACCACTGCGGACAGTTCAGCACCCCTCCACTTT; cdr3_aa: CAWTTADSSAPLHF; v_call: TRBV30; j_call: TRBJ1-6; d_call: -; clone_size: -
cdr3_nt: TGTGCCTGGAGTGTCGAGGGGGTTAACTATGGCTACACCTTC; cdr3_aa: CAWSVEGVNYGYTF; v_call: TRBV30; j_call: TRBJ1-2; d_call: -; clone_size: once
cdr3_nt: TGTGCCACCAGCAGAGGGCTGGGGCCGAACACTGAAGCTTTCTTT; cdr3_aa: CATSRGLGPNTEAFF; v_call: TRBV15; j_call: TRBJ1-1; d_call: -; clone_size: few
cdr3_nt: TGTGCCAGCAGTGCTGGACTAGCGGGCGACAATGAGCAGTTCTTC; cdr3_aa: CASSAGLAGDNEQFF; v_call: TRBV11-2; j_call: TRBJ2-1; d_call: TRBD2; clone_size: once
cdr3_nt: TGTGCCAGCAGCGATGACCATGACAGGGCTAACTATGGCTACACCTTC; cdr3_aa: CASSDDHDRANYGYTF; v_call: TRBV5-6; j_call: TRBJ1-2; d_call: TRBD1; clone_size: -
cdr3_nt: TGTGCCAGCAGTCCAGAGGCGGCGGTGAGGCACGATACGCAGTATTTT; cdr3_aa: CASSPEAAVRHDTQYF; v_call: TRBV13; j_call: TRBJ2-3; d_call: -; clone_size: -
cdr3_nt: TGTGCCAGCAGCCCACAGGGACAGATGAACACTGAAGCTTTCTTT; cdr3_aa: CASSPQGQMNTEAFF; v_call: TRBV7-3; j_call: TRBJ1-1; d_call: TRBD1; clone_size: -
cdr3_nt: TGCGCCAGCAGCCACCTCTGGGGGGGGGCAACAGATACGCAGTATTTT; cdr3_aa: CASSHLWGGATDTQYF; v_call: TRBV4-1; j_call: TRBJ2-3; d_call: -; clone_size: -
cdr3_nt: TGTGCCAGCAGTTTATCGCGGCAGGGGATCTTGTCTTCACCCCTCCACTTT; cdr3_aa: CASSLSRQGILSSPLHF; v_call: TRBV27; j_call: TRBJ1-6; d_call: -; clone_size: -
cdr3_nt: TGCGCCAGCAGCTTAGAGCGGGGGCACTACGAGCAGTACTTC; cdr3_aa: CASSLERGHYEQYF; v_call: TRBV5-1; j_call: TRBJ2-7; d_call: TRBD2; clone_size: once
cdr3_nt: TGTGCCAGCTCCGCCGGGACAGGGAGAAGCAATCAGCCCCAGCATTTT; cdr3_aa: CASSAGTGRSNQPQHF; v_call: TRBV18; j_call: TRBJ1-5; d_call: TRBD1; clone_size: -
cdr3_nt: TGTGCCAGCAGTCACGGAGGTTGGACTAGCTACAATGAGCAGTTCTTC; cdr3_aa: CASSHGGWTSYNEQFF; v_call: TRBV4-2; j_call: TRBJ2-1; d_call: TRBD2; clone_size: -
cdr3_nt: TGTGCCAGCAGCAAGAGGGGAGGCGGAGAGACCCAGTACTTC; cdr3_aa: CASSKRGGGETQYF; v_call: TRBV21-1; j_call: TRBJ2-5; d_call: -; clone_size: -
cdr3_nt: TGTGCCAGCAGCCCATCGGGGGGAAATCGGTTTAGGAATTCACCCCTCCACTTT; cdr3_aa: CASSPSGGNRFRNSPLHF; v_call: TRBV5-6; j_call: TRBJ1-6; d_call: -; clone_size: -
cdr3_nt: TGTGCCAGCAGCTTAAATCTGGGACAGGGTGTCTACGAGCAGTACTTC; cdr3_aa: CASSLNLGQGVYEQYF; v_call: TRBV7-8; j_call: TRBJ2-7; d_call: TRBD1; clone_size: -
cdr3_nt: TGTGCCAGCACAATACAGGGAGTCACCTACGAGCAGTACTTC; cdr3_aa: CASTIQGVTYEQYF; v_call: TRBV28; j_call: TRBJ2-7; d_call: -; clone_size: -
cdr3_nt: TGTGCCAGTAGTACGACAGGGGGGGCCTATGGCTACACCTTC; cdr3_aa: CASSTTGGAYGYTF; v_call: TRBV19; j_call: TRBJ1-2; d_call: TRBD1; clone_size: -
cdr3_nt: TGTGCCAGCAGTAAAGGGACAGGGGATGGCTACACCTTC; cdr3_aa: CASSKGTGDGYTF; v_call: TRBV28; j_call: TRBJ1-2; d_call: TRBD1; clone_size: -
cdr3_nt: TGCGCCAGCAGCTTGGGCAGGGAAGAACAGCCCCAGCATTTT; cdr3_aa: CASSLGREEQPQHF; v_call: TRBV5-1; j_call: TRBJ1-5; d_call: -; clone_size: -
cdr3_nt: TGTGCCATCAGTGAGCCGGTCGCGGGCAACACCGGGGAGCTGTTTTTT; cdr3_aa: CAISEPVAGNTGELFF; v_call: TRBV10-3; j_call: TRBJ2-2; d_call: -; clone_size: once
cdr3_nt: TGCAGCGTTGAAGCTAGCGGGGGTTCTAATACGCAGTATTTT; cdr3_aa: CSVEASGGSNTQYF; v_call: TRBV29-1; j_call: TRBJ2-3; d_call: TRBD2; clone_size: -
cdr3_nt: TGTGCCAGCAGCCCCCCGGACACCAATAGCAATCAGCCCCAGCATTTT; cdr3_aa: CASSPPDTNSNQPQHF; v_call: TRBV28; j_call: TRBJ1-5; d_call: -; clone_size: -
cdr3_nt: TGTGCCAGCAGCTTGTCCTTGGACAGGGACGGAAACACCATATATTTT; cdr3_aa: CASSLSLDRDGNTIYF; v_call: TRBV5-5; j_call: TRBJ1-3; d_call: TRBD1; clone_size: -
cdr3_nt: TGTGCCAGCAGCTTTCCCGTCGAGGGAGCTAATGAAAAACTGTTTTTT; cdr3_aa: CASSFPVEGANEKLFF; v_call: TRBV7-9; j_call: TRBJ1-4; d_call: -; clone_size: once
cdr3_nt: TGTGCCAGCAGCTTACTGGCAGATAACTATGGCTACACCTTC; cdr3_aa: CASSLLADNYGYTF; v_call: TRBV11-2; j_call: TRBJ1-2; d_call: -; clone_size: -
cdr3_nt: TGTGCCTGGAGAGGTCAGGGGCACTATCAGCCCCAGCATTTT; cdr3_aa: CAWRGQGHYQPQHF; v_call: TRBV30; j_call: TRBJ1-5; d_call: -; clone_size: few
cdr3_nt: TGTGCCAGTAGTATCTCGGCAGGCTCTGGGGCCAACGTCCTGACTTTC; cdr3_aa: CASSISAGSGANVLTF; v_call: TRBV19; j_call: TRBJ2-6; d_call: -; clone_size: once
cdr3_nt: TGTGCCAGCAGTCCCCAGAACACCGGGGAGCTGTTTTTT; cdr3_aa: CASSPQNTGELFF; v_call: TRBV6-5; j_call: TRBJ2-2; d_call: -; clone_size: -
cdr3_nt: TGTGCCAGCACCCGGTTCCGGGGGAGCACAGATACGCAGTATTTT; cdr3_aa: CASTRFRGSTDTQYF; v_call: TRBV5-6; j_call: TRBJ2-3; d_call: -; clone_size: -
cdr3_nt: TGCGCCAGCACCTCAGGGACAGCAAGGGATGGCTACACCTTC; cdr3_aa: CASTSGTARDGYTF; v_call: TRBV4-1; j_call: TRBJ1-2; d_call: TRBD1; clone_size: -
cdr3_nt: TGTGCCATCAGTGAGTCCAGGGAGGGTGGCTACACCTTC; cdr3_aa: CAISESREGGYTF; v_call: TRBV10-3; j_call: TRBJ1-2; d_call: -; clone_size: -